This section outlines one TCR beta chain sequence together with its context. Its antigen is still unknown. This entry belongs to a study of identical twins. Study-wide points: Researchers caution that invariant MAIT and iNKT cells could partly confound zero-insertion analyses. Fewer insertions characterized abundant cord blood beta clonotypes, whereas memory repertoires showed none.

The length of the CDR3 is 11 residues. Germline-derived CDR1 and CDR2 are SGHRS and YFSETQ. Trimming removed 7 bases from V and 7 bases from J, with 11 bases in between. A single record per CDR3 protein comes from TCRdb applying MiXCR to the 5' RACE reads. In the table there are approximately 550,000 distinct CDR3 sequences, about a fifth of which are singletons. These data were likewise used in another study, on yellow fever vaccine responses in identical twins.

The sequencing input was CD4+ T cells sorted from blood. The sequence derives from a woman aged 18-29 years in good health. The chain joins TRBV5-1 to TRBJ1-1; tentatively, D is TRBD1 (5 bases). CDR3 coding DNA: TGCGCCAGCCGCGGGGGGGTTGAAGCTTTCTTT. Its protein product is CASRGGVEAFF.